A single sample gave rise to the 19 T cell receptor beta chains below, sequenced in a study of response to subunit inactivated influenza vaccine. TCRdb re-derived calls from the RT-PCR reads in MiXCR, one entry per CDR3 protein. The sample carries about 520,000 distinct CDR3 sequences, about 25% recorded once. Sequenced material: CD4+ T cells sorted from PBMCs, taken about 5 days after vaccination. The receptors shown here come from a man aged 50 to 60 who received an inactivated influenza vaccine.

This chain joins TRBV4-3 and TRBJ2-7; D possibly matches TRBD1 or TRBD2 (5 bases each). The V end was cut by 5 bases, the J end by 2 bases, with 13 bases between. The CDR3 is 14 amino acids. The germline V gene has CDR1 LGHNA and CDR2 YSLEER. CDR3 sequence reads: CASSEGDGPYEQYF. Written as DNA, the CDR3 is TGCGCCAGCAGCGAAGGGGACGGACCCTACGAGCAGTACTTC.

This clonotype was counted a few times. The rearrangement uses TRBV12-3 or TRBV12-4 and TRBJ2-1; tentatively, D is TRBD2 (6 bases). This CDR3 contains 16 residues. The V gene lost 6 bases and the J gene lost 9 bases, with 24 bases spanning the gap. CDR3: CASSVFSGDGTREQFF. The CDR3 bases are TGTGCCAGCAGCGTCTTTTCGGGAGATGGGACGCGTGAGCAGTTCTTC.

This clonotype was seen more than once but under ten times. The CDR3 sequence is CASSGIGRIEQFF. Written as DNA, the CDR3 is TGTGCCAGCAGCGGAATCGGCAGAATTGAGCAGTTCTTC. The chain is built from TRBV7-2 and TRBJ2-1, with D hard to call. The germline V and J ends were trimmed by 5 bases and 9 bases, with 14 bases remaining between them. In germline, CDR1 is SGHTA, CDR2 FQGNSA. The CDR3 is made up of 13 amino acids.

This clonotype was observed a handful of times. The rearrangement joins TRBV28 to TRBJ2-1; tentative D call: TRBD2 (6 bases). Germline CDR1 reads MDHEN; CDR2 reads SYDVKM. Trimming removed 4 bases from V and 1 base from J, with 14 bases in between. This CDR3 region has 16 residues. This CDR3 reads CASSSWGGISYNEQFF. For the CDR3, the DNA is TGTGCCAGCAGTTCGTGGGGCGGGATATCCTACAATGAGCAGTTCTTC. The full variable domain, its missing parts supplied by reference TRBV28 and TRBJ2-1, is DVKVTQSSRYLVKRTGEKVFLECVQDMDHENMFWYRQDPGLGLRLIYFSYDVKMKEKGDIPEGYSVSREKKERFSLILESASTNQTSMYLCASSSWGGISYNEQFFGPGTRLTVL.

This clonotype was seen a handful of times. The chain links TRBV3-1 to TRBJ1-2; weak D call: TRBD1 (5 bases). In germline, CDR1 is LGHDT, CDR2 YNNKEL (reference sequence). V was trimmed by 0 bases and J by 4 bases, leaving 12 bases between them. CDR3 length: 15 amino acids. The DNA of the CDR3 is TGTGCCAGCAGCCAAGATCGGGGCCTCGGCTATGGCTACACCTTC. Encoded protein: CASSQDRGLGYGYTF.

The CDR3 reads CASSGGDLVADTQYF. DNA of the CDR3: TGTGCCAGCAGTGGGGGGGACCTCGTGGCGGATACGCAGTATTTT. The chain uses TRBV12-3 or TRBV12-4 and TRBJ2-3; 7 bases match TRBD2. CDR3 size: 15 residues. V was clipped by 5 bases and J by 6 bases; unmatched bases: 11.

This chain links TRBV20-1 with TRBJ1-4; D ambiguous. In germline, CDR1 is DFQATT, CDR2 SNEGSKA (reference sequence). The CDR3 sequence is 12 residues long. Trimming shortened V by 5 bases and J by 8 bases, and 12 bases separated the two germline ends. Here the CDR3 reads CSAAPTGEKLFF. The CDR3 DNA reads TGCAGTGCTGCCCCTACGGGAGAAAAACTGTTTTTT.

In its sample, this clonotype was seen a few times. The V call is TRBV20-1, the J call TRBJ2-1; D is uncertain. CDR3 length: 13 amino acids. V shed 0 bases and J shed 9 bases, with 12 bases lying between them. Germline loops: CDR1 DFQATT, CDR2 SNEGSKA (reference sequence). CDR3 bases: TGCAGTGCTAGAGAGCAAGAAGTTGGTGAGCAGTTCTTC. Amino acid sequence: CSAREQEVGEQFF.

V gene TRBV7-9 combines with J gene TRBJ1-1; unclear D gene. Trimming shortened V by 7 bases and J by 0 bases, and 6 bases separated the two germline ends. There are 12 residues in the CDR3. CDR1 is SEHNR and CDR2 is FQNEAQ in the germline V gene (reference sequence). The chain's CDR3 is CASTGLNTEAFF. The CDR3 DNA reads TGTGCCAGCACGGGTTTGAACACTGAAGCTTTCTTT. Based on the CDR3 plus reference TRBV7-9 and TRBJ1-1, the full variable domain is DTGVSQNPRHKITKRGQNVTFRCDPISEHNRLYWYRQTLGQGPEFLTYFQNEAQLEKSRLLSDRFSAERPKGSFSTLEIQRTEQGDSAMYLCASTGLNTEAFFGQGTRLTVV.

The chain carries TRBV12-3 or TRBV12-4 and TRBJ2-5, with 7 positions matching TRBD2. The CDR3 consists of 11 residues. Trimming at V came to 3 bases and at J to 10 bases, leaving 2 bases not matched to a gene. The CDR3 reads CASSLGTIQYF. The CDR3 DNA is TGTGCCAGCAGTTTGGGGACTATCCAGTACTTC.

This clonotype was counted between two and nine times. The V call is TRBV24-1, the J call TRBJ2-3; 8 bases match TRBD2. This CDR3 has 15 residues. V dropped 4 bases and J dropped 3; count of bases not matched to a gene: 5. Germline CDR1 KGHDR, CDR2 SFDVKD. The chain's CDR3 is CATSEPSGSTDTQYF. For the CDR3, the DNA is TGTGCCACCAGTGAACCGAGCGGGAGTACAGATACGCAGTATTTT.

The V call is TRBV7-6, the J call TRBJ1-6; 10 bases are a match to TRBD1. The germline V gene encodes CDR1 SGHVS and CDR2 FNYEAQ. This CDR3 has 15 amino acids. V lost 3 bases to trimming and J lost 9 bases; unmatched junction nucleotides: 5. Written as DNA, the CDR3 is TGTGCCAGCAGCTTTTCGGACAGGGGGACTTCACCCCTCCACTTT. It translates to CASSFSDRGTSPLHF.

The rearrangement uses TRBV18 and TRBJ1-6; D might be TRBD1 (5 bases). Germline loops: CDR1 KGHSH, CDR2 LQKENI. Between the trimmed V and J ends, which lost 2 bases and 10 bases, there was a span of 15 bases. The CDR3 length is 15 residues. CDR3 bases: TGTGCCAGCTCACCAGATCGGGGGAGGGTCTCACCCCTCCACTTT. Protein product: CASSPDRGRVSPLHF.

This clonotype was seen more than once but under ten times. J is TRBJ1-2 and V is TRBV30; 7 bases agree with TRBD1. The CDR3 runs to 13 residues. Germline V gives CDR1 GTSNPN, CDR2 SVGIG (reference sequence). Trimming took 3 bases from V and 2 from J; bases not matched to a gene: 3. This CDR3 reads CAWRGQPNYGYTF. The DNA of the CDR3 is TGTGCCTGGAGGGGACAGCCGAACTATGGCTACACCTTC.

This clonotype was recorded at least ten times. The chain combines TRBV28 with TRBJ1-3; tentatively, D is TRBD1 (6 bases). Deletions cut 7 bases from V and 6 bases from J, with 16 bases between. Germline V gene data show CDR1 as MDHEN and CDR2 as SYDVKM. CDR3 length: 14 amino acids. As DNA, the CDR3 is TGTGCCAGCAAAACCCGACAGGCTCTAAACACCATATATTTT. Its protein is CASKTRQALNTIYF.

J is TRBJ1-4 and V is TRBV6-5, with a possible D match to TRBD1 (6 bases). V was clipped by 2 bases and J by 3 bases, with 10 bases between them. The CDR3 totals 15 residues. The germline V gene encodes CDR1 MNHEY and CDR2 SVGAGI. The CDR3 DNA reads as TGTGCCAGCAGTTACGGGGGGGCGGCTAATGAAAAACTGTTTTTT. Translated: CASSYGGAANEKLFF.

The CDR3 region has the DNA TGTGCCAGCAGCTCAGCAGGGGGCGCCTCCTACGAGCAGTACTTC. The encoded protein is CASSSAGGASYEQYF. The chain recombines TRBV7-9 with TRBJ2-7; 8 nucleotides agree with TRBD1. The germline V gene has CDR1 SEHNR and CDR2 FQNEAQ (reference sequence). The CDR3 runs 15 residues. V dropped 4 bases and J dropped 0; count of bases not matched to a gene: 5.

V and J are TRBV10-2 and TRBJ2-6, with D maybe TRBD1 (6 bases). V lost 4 bases, J lost 1 base, and 20 bases lay in between. From germline, CDR1 is WSHSY and CDR2 SAAADI. This CDR3 contains 19 residues. The CDR3, as DNA: TGCGCCAGCAGTGCATATTCCTCAGGGGAAAGATCTGGGGCCAACGTCCTGACTTTC. Translating it yields CASSAYSSGERSGANVLTF.

This clonotype was picked up a small number of times. This sequence joins TRBV10-3 and TRBJ2-3; D is unclear. There are 16 residues in the CDR3. The V and J ends lost 4 bases and 2 bases respectively, with 16 bases between them. Germline V gene lookup returns CDR1 ENHRY and CDR2 SYGVKD. The CDR3 DNA sequence: TGTGCCATCAGTGCCCTGGCCAGAGGAAACACAGATACGCAGTATTTT. Its translation: CAISALARGNTDTQYF.